The following is a TCR beta chain sequence with its context. Method: immunoSEQ multiplex PCR; TCRdb's copy keeps in-frame clones and lacks some. The repertoire has 5,500 to 7,000 clones, around 80% of them found once; the top ten carry around 7%. The record originates from a study of immune cell composition in non-small cell lung cancer. Germline V gene sequence: CDR1 PRHDT, CDR2 FYEKMQ (reference sequence). V lost 5 bases and J 0 bases, leaving 10 bases between the germline ends. This CDR3 region has 15 residues. The V call is TRBV13, the J call TRBJ1-4; D is possibly TRBD1 (5 bases). Sequences were obtained from lung tumor tissue. This receptor was obtained from a human donor with non-small cell lung cancer. The CDR3 DNA reads as TGTGCCAGCAGCCAGTCAGGGCCAACTAATGAAAAACTGTTTTTT. Translated, it gives CASSQSGPTNEKLFF.